This T cell receptor (beta chain) came from a study of T-cell reconstitution after alpha-beta-depleted transplantation in children. Study-level findings and limits: There were some patients whose high TCRbeta diversity at day 60 came from surviving recipient T cells and thymic progenitors. Several hundred graft clones that had expanded were reportedly the source of alpha-beta T cells about two months after transplant.

The germline V gene encodes CDR1 MNHNS and CDR2 SASEGT. J gave up 3 bases and V 7 bases, and 8 bases lay outside the gene matches. The CDR3 consists of 14 residues. A library of TCRbeta sequences, prepared with unique molecular identifiers, was generated. TCRdb independently ran MiXCR on the PCR reads; one entry per CDR3 protein. The top ten clones hold 30% to 45% of a sample with over 15,000 distinct CDR3 sequences, about 8% of them seen once. Many counts were recorded for this clonotype. Its antigen is not known. The TCR sequence derives from a boy in the first two years of life who had a stem cell transplant for Wiskott-Aldrich syndrome, so the T cells may come from the graft donor. The input for sequencing was PBMCs, mostly from graft donor cells, taken 60 days after TCRalphabeta/CD19-depleted stem cell transplant. V and J are TRBV6-1 and TRBJ2-7, with 8 bases that match TRBD1. CDR3: CASNRQGAIYEQYF. The CDR3 bases are TGTGCCAGCAATCGGCAGGGGGCGATCTACGAGCAGTACTTC.